One and the same sample provided the 16 T cell receptor beta chains below, sequenced in a study of PD-1 blockade in classical Hodgkin lymphoma. Sample time point: cycle 4 day 1 (C4D1), after around six weeks of nivolumab. Every single patient, without exception, relapsed after autologous stem cell transplantation, and brentuximab vedotin exposure varied. TCRdb's table, derived via immunoSEQ multiplex PCR, lists solely in-frame clones and lacks some. The data contain about 24,000 clones, roughly four fifths of them singletons. The sequencing here drew on peripheral blood mononuclear cells (PBMCs), taken before the fourth cycle of nivolumab. The receptors come from a human donor with classical Hodgkin lymphoma.

The CDR3 DNA reads TGTGCCAGCAGTCCCGGGGGGTCAGGCACTGAAGCTTTCTTT. It is translated as CASSPGGSGTEAFF. The chain combines TRBV6-5 with TRBJ1-1; possibly TRBD1 for D (5 bases). The ends were cut back, 5 bases at V and 4 bases at J, with 14 bases in the middle. The germline CDR1 and CDR2 sequences are MNHEY and SVGAGI. There are 14 residues in the CDR3.

Only a few counts were recorded for this clone. This rearrangement joins TRBV9 to TRBJ2-6, with D unresolved. Trimming shortened V by 0 bases and J by 1 base, and 14 bases separated the two germline ends. Germline-derived CDR1 and CDR2 are SGDLS and YYNGEE. The CDR3 contains 18 residues. CDR3 sequence: CASSVAPGRFSGANVLTF. The CDR3 DNA sequence: TGTGCCAGCAGCGTAGCTCCGGGCCGTTTTTCTGGGGCCAACGTCCTGACTTTC.

V and J are TRBV4-1 and TRBJ2-5; 9 nucleotides agree with TRBD1. This CDR3 spans 15 amino acids. The V segment lost 1 base and the J segment 5 bases; nucleotides outside the gene matches: 5. CDR1 and CDR2 from the germline V gene are MGHRA and YSYEKL. The CDR3 loop is CASSQGDRVQETQYF. For the CDR3, the DNA is TGCGCCAGCAGCCAAGGGGACAGGGTTCAGGAGACCCAGTACTTC.

On this clone: The junction and the germline gene differ at one end; a read error may be behind it. The CDR3 DNA reads as TGTGCCAGCAGTGAATGGCACGGCTATACCTTC. It encodes CASSEWHGYTF. The V call is TRBV25-1, the J call TRBJ1-2; no reliable D call. Germline V CDR1 and CDR2: MGHDK, SYGVNS. CDR3 size: 11 residues.

The J gene is TRBJ2-5, the V gene TRBV7-9; 8 nucleotides agree with TRBD2. Germline V gives CDR1 SEHNR, CDR2 FQNEAQ (reference sequence). This CDR3 comprises 13 residues. The V segment lost 5 bases and the J segment 4 bases; nucleotides outside the gene matches: 3. CDR3 region: CASSPGRVETQYF. CDR3 DNA sequence: TGTGCCAGCAGCCCCGGGAGGGTAGAGACCCAGTACTTC.

This clone was counted a single time. V is TRBV7-6 and J is TRBJ1-2; no reliable D call. With 5 bases removed from V and 0 bases from J, the gap between germline ends came to 10 bases. Germline CDR1 reads SGHVS; CDR2 reads FNYEAQ. The CDR3 covers 14 residues. CDR3 nucleotide sequence: TGTGCCAGCAGCCCGTTTGGTGCTAACTATGGCTACACCTTC. It is translated as CASSPFGANYGYTF.

This clone was counted once. The genes are TRBV6-5 and TRBJ2-3; 10 bases line up with TRBD1. J was trimmed by 4 bases and V by 4 bases; bases with no gene match: 8. Looked up from germline, CDR1 is MNHEY and CDR2 is SVGAGI. The CDR3 is made up of 16 amino acids. The chain's CDR3 is CASSSTWGQGSDTQYF. In DNA, the CDR3 is TGTGCCAGCAGTTCCACGTGGGGACAGGGGTCAGATACGCAGTATTTT.

The chain has TRBV28 and TRBJ2-7; D is perhaps TRBD1 (6 bases). CDR1 MDHEN and CDR2 SYDVKM come from the germline V gene. V was cut by 6 bases and J by 1 base, with 16 bases left in between. There are 15 residues in the CDR3. The CDR3 reads CASRPETGKSYEQYF. In DNA, the CDR3 is TGTGCCAGCAGACCTGAAACAGGGAAATCCTACGAGCAGTACTTC. The full variable domain, rest sourced from reference TRBV28 and TRBJ2-7, is DVKVTQSSRYLVKRTGEKVFLECVQDMDHENMFWYRQDPGLGLRLIYFSYDVKMKEKGDIPEGYSVSREKKERFSLILESASTNQTSMYLCASRPETGKSYEQYFGPGTRLTVT.

CDR3 DNA sequence: TGTGCCAGCAGAACAGAGTCGGGGCCTGTTGGGCCCCAGCATTTT. Translating it yields CASRTESGPVGPQHF. This rearrangement joins TRBV2 to TRBJ1-5, with D possibly matching TRBD1 (5 bases). The V gene lost 6 bases and the J gene lost 9 bases, with 21 bases spanning the gap. This CDR3 has 15 residues. Germline V CDR1 and CDR2: SNHLY, FYNNEI. Looking up the rest from reference TRBV2 and TRBJ1-5 gives the full variable domain: EPEVTQTPSHQVTQMGQEVILRCVPISNHLYFYWYRQILGQKVEFLVSFYNNEISEKSEIFDDQFSVERPDGSNFTLKIRSTKLEDSAMYFCASRTESGPVGPQHFGDGTRLSIL.

This rearrangement joins TRBV28 to TRBJ2-7; D gene uncertain. This CDR3 contains 15 residues. The V gene lost 3 bases and the J gene lost 3 bases, with 15 bases spanning the gap. Germline V lookup: CDR1 MDHEN, CDR2 SYDVKM. CDR3 residues: CASSFGDPTIYEQYF. Here the CDR3 DNA reads TGTGCCAGCAGTTTCGGAGACCCTACTATCTACGAGCAGTACTTC.

V usage is TRBV28 and J usage is TRBJ2-7; no definite D call. The V gene lost 2 bases and the J gene lost 2 bases, with 10 bases spanning the gap. The CDR3 sequence is 14 residues long. CDR1 and CDR2 from the germline V gene are MDHEN and SYDVKM. CDR3 residues: CASSLKILTYEQYF. The CDR3 coding sequence is TGTGCCAGCAGTTTAAAGATACTAACCTACGAGCAGTACTTC.

The rearrangement uses TRBV9 and TRBJ2-3; D is perhaps TRBD1 or TRBD2 (5 bases each). The CDR3 is made up of 17 amino acids. CDR1 and CDR2 (germline): SGDLS, YYNGEE. Trimming pared 0 bases from V and 1 base from J, leaving 15 bases between. This CDR3 is CASSVATGTQGTDTQYF. In DNA, the CDR3 is TGTGCCAGCAGCGTAGCCACCGGGACCCAAGGCACAGATACGCAGTATTTT.

The chain employs TRBV28 and TRBJ1-2; D is undetermined. Germline lookup yields CDR1 MDHEN and CDR2 SYDVKM. This CDR3 is built from 14 residues. V lost 6 bases to trimming and J lost 4 bases, with 15 bases between them. CDR3 bases: TGTGCCAGCAGCAGAGTCCATACCACCTATGGCTACACCTTC. Translation: CASSRVHTTYGYTF.

This clone was found once. A read error may account for a junction end that differs from germline. The same CDR3 also results from other DNA sequences found in this sample. The chain recombines TRBV5-5 with TRBJ1-1, with D perhaps matching TRBD1 (5 bases). Germline lookup yields CDR1 SGHKS and CDR2 YYEKEE (reference sequence). The CDR3 contains 15 residues. The CDR3 sequence: CASSLSRVMNTEAFF. CDR3 coding DNA: TGTGCCAGCAGCTTGAGCAGGGTTATGAACACTGAAGCCTTCTTT.

Concerning this clone itself: At one of its ends the junction is not consistent with the germline gene, which may arise from a read error. The CDR3 DNA reads as TGTGCCAGAAGCTTAATCGCGCGGTCTCATGAGGAGTTCTTC. This gives the protein CARSLIARSHEEFF. This chain connects TRBV5-3 to TRBJ2-1; no clear D gene. TRBV5-3 is filed as an ORF, its function uncertain. This CDR3 comprises 14 residues.

The chain links TRBV19 to TRBJ2-1, with D possibly TRBD2 on 5 matching bases. Trimming left V 10 bases short and J 4 bases short, with 20 bases between. Germline loops: CDR1 LNHDA, CDR2 SQIVND (reference sequence). This CDR3 region has 15 residues. The CDR3 sequence: CATQRRGAQYNEQFF. DNA of the CDR3: TGTGCCACCCAAAGACGGGGAGCTCAATACAATGAGCAGTTCTTC.